The subject of this entry is one T cell receptor beta chain. Each CDR3 protein is one row after TCRdb ran MiXCR on the RT-PCR reads. The sample holds approximately 90,000 distinct CDR3 sequences; about 5% are singletons and the top ten take about 2.5%. The data were obtained in a study of patients and donors after allogeneic stem cell transplantation. CDR3 length: 13 residues. Per the germline V gene, CDR1 is DFQATT and CDR2 is SNEGSKA (reference sequence). Trimming removed 3 bases at V and 0 bases at J, with 9 bases between. The sequence came from a human donor who was either an allogeneic HSCT recipient or a stem cell or donor lymphocyte infusion donor (not recorded which). It is not recorded whose cells these are; they may come from a transplant donor. Source material: blood, either unsorted or a sorted T cell fraction (not recorded which). The chain uses TRBV20-1 and TRBJ2-7; D ambiguous. In DNA, the CDR3 is TGCAGTGCTAGTTGGCCGGCCTCCTACGAGCAGTACTTC. Translated, it gives CSASWPASYEQYF.